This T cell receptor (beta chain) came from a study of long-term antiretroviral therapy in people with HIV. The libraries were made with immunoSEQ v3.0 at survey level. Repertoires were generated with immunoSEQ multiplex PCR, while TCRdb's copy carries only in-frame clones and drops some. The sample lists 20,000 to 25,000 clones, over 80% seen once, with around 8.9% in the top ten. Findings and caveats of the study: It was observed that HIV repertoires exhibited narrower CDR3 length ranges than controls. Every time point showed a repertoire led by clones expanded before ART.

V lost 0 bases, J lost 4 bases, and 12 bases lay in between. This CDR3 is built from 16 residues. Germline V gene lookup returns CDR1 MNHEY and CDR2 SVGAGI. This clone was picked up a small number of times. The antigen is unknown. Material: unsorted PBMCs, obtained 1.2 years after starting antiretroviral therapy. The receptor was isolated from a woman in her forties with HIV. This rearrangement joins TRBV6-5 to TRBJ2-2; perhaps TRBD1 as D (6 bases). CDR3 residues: CASSYSPRGGTGELFF. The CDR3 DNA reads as TGTGCCAGCAGTTACTCGCCCAGGGGTGGCACCGGGGAGCTGTTTTTT.